The 9 T cell receptor beta chains presented below share a single source sample, sequenced in a study of persistence of HIV-infected CD4 T cells. This was the immunoSEQ version 4 assay in survey mode. Here immunoSEQ multiplex PCR was the method, and the copy in TCRdb shows in-frame clones only, minus some. The data contain roughly 28,000 clones, roughly 78% of them seen just once; the ten biggest clones take up 0.75% to 0.85%. Cells were stimulated with CMV-infected fibroblast lysates at 10 ug/mL. Sorted nonresponding memory CD4+ T cells were CD40L-negative, CD69-negative, CD45RO-high. The antigens these receptors bind are not known. The sequencing used CD4+ T cells sorted from PBMCs after roughly 18-hour stimulation, collected from a patient who received antiretroviral therapy. Every receptor here comes from an adult woman with HIV who was CMV-seropositive.

V usage is TRBV19 and J usage is TRBJ2-6; D unresolved. V gave up 11 bases and J gave up 0 bases, with 8 bases separating them. The CDR3 is made up of 13 amino acids. Germline values: CDR1 LNHDA, CDR2 SQIVND (reference sequence). DNA of the CDR3: TGTGCCTCCTCCGGCTCTGGGGCCAACGTCCTGACTTTC. This sequence encodes CASSGSGANVLTF.

This clone was seen once. The V call is TRBV6-4, the J call TRBJ2-3; D ambiguous. The CDR3 covers 15 residues. V lost 2 bases to trimming and J lost 1 base, with 10 bases between them. Germline V gives CDR1 MRHNA, CDR2 SNTAGT. The CDR3 spells CASSDTGFGTDTQYF. CDR3 in DNA: TGTGCCAGCAGTGACACGGGTTTTGGCACAGATACGCAGTATTTT.

The V call is TRBV5-4, the J call TRBJ1-2; 8 bases are shared with TRBD1. This CDR3 is built from 14 residues. Germline V CDR1 and CDR2: SGHNT, YYREEE (reference sequence). Trimming took 4 bases from V and 5 from J; bases not matched to a gene: 7. Written as DNA, the CDR3 is TGTGCCAGCAGCCCCGGACAGGGTACATATGGCTACACCTTC. It specifies CASSPGQGTYGYTF. The variable domain in full, completed from reference TRBV5-4 and TRBJ1-2, reads ETGVTQSPTHLIKTRGQQVTLRCSSQSGHNTVSWYQQALGQGPQFIFQYYREEENGRGNFPPRFSGLQFPNYSSELNVNALELDDSALYLCASSPGQGTYGYTFGSGTRLTVV.

The V call is TRBV4-1, the J call TRBJ2-1; 10 positions agree with TRBD1. V lost 0 bases, J lost 7 bases, and 9 bases stayed unmatched. Germline CDR1 and CDR2: MGHRA and YSYEKL. The CDR3 has 17 residues. The CDR3 region has the DNA TGCGCCAGCAGCCAAGATGACAGGGGGCGCCTTGCGAATGAGCAGTTCTTC. Its translation is CASSQDDRGRLANEQFF.

The chain combines TRBV5-1 with TRBJ2-7; 8 bases are a match to TRBD1. The CDR3 is 15 residues long. V was clipped by 0 bases and J by 4 bases; unmatched bases: 6. CDR1 and CDR2 (germline): SGHRS, YFSETQ. CDR3 coding DNA: TGCGCCAGCAGCTTGGGGCAGGGGGCGGATTACGAGCAGTACGTC. Translating it yields CASSLGQGADYEQYV.

The rearrangement joins TRBV2 to TRBJ2-1; 13 bases are a match to TRBD2. The CDR3 sequence is 18 residues long. CDR1 and CDR2 (germline): SNHLY, FYNNEI. V was pared by 4 bases and J by 0 bases, with 6 bases of the junction left unmatched. CDR3 DNA: TGTGCCAGCAGTGCCACTAGCGGGGGGGCGGGCTCCTACAATGAGCAGTTCTTC. Amino acid sequence: CASSATSGGAGSYNEQFF. Variable domain in full (rest from reference TRBV2 and TRBJ2-1): EPEVTQTPSHQVTQMGQEVILRCVPISNHLYFYWYRQILGQKVEFLVSFYNNEISEKSEIFDDQFSVERPDGSNFTLKIRSTKLEDSAMYFCASSATSGGAGSYNEQFFGPGTRLTVL.

The chain is built from TRBV5-1 and TRBJ2-2; a weak D match, TRBD1 (6 bases). Germline assignment: CDR1 SGHRS and CDR2 YFSETQ. Trimming left V 4 bases short and J 5 bases short, with 15 bases between. The CDR3 extends over 15 amino acids. The CDR3 region is CASSPGQERTGELFF. CDR3 bases: TGCGCCAGCAGCCCGGGACAAGAACGTACCGGGGAGCTGTTTTTT.

As to this clone: The sample contains more than one DNA sequence encoding this CDR3. This sequence joins TRBV4-1 and TRBJ1-2; D gene ambiguous. V dropped 0 bases and J dropped 2 bases, with 10 bases sitting between them. This CDR3 has 15 amino acids. Germline CDR1 and CDR2: MGHRA and YSYEKL. CDR3 sequence: CASSQDQVSNYGYTF. As DNA, the CDR3 is TGCGCCAGCAGCCAAGATCAGGTCAGCAACTATGGCTACACCTTC.

The chain recombines TRBV11-3 with TRBJ1-1; 8 bases map to TRBD1. This CDR3 spans 15 amino acids. The junction had 6 bases not matched to a gene; V was cut back by 5 bases and J by 1 base. CDR1 SGHNT and CDR2 YENEEA come from the germline V gene. CDR3 amino acids: CASSAGQGKNTEAFF. DNA for the CDR3: TGTGCCAGCAGCGCTGGACAGGGAAAGAACACTGAAGCTTTCTTT.